This section outlines one TCR beta chain sequence together with its context. Its binding antigen is unknown. Base qualities are not at hand, and no much larger clone is one base apart. The source of the sample is a study of CD8 T cells in Susac syndrome (dated by TCRdb to about 2019). Regarding the research as a whole: Repertoire sequencing was used to test whether CD8+ T cell activation and differentiation in Susac syndrome was antigen driven.

As encoded in the germline V gene (reference sequence), CDR1 is DFQATT while CDR2 is SNEGSKA. The CDR3, from cysteine to phenylalanine, totals 16 residues. The sequence is cut down to CDR3 DNA, 48 bases in frame from base 1. A distance of 19 bases separates the germline ends of V and J, which lose 0 bases and 5 bases respectively. Overall study results and their limits: The study acknowledged that relatively few individuals were included in the TCR sequencing and HLA analysis.

RNA was extracted using the RNeasy kit, and roughly 0.5 to 1 ug of the RNA was reverse transcribed with random hexamers. The immunoSEQ multiplex PCR assay, which covers 54 Vbeta and 13 Jbeta segments, was used to amplify TCR beta CDR3 regions. PCR amplification bias was corrected by using a synthetic template baseline for primer optimization and computational correction. The authors' pipeline ran thus. Only productive sequences were kept, with reads annotated to V, D and J genes according to IMGT and analyzed in immunoSEQ Analyzer. Clonality was calculated as one minus the Shannon entropy normalized by log2 of the number of productive unique sequences. For each patient and control, public and private clones were evaluated within the 100 most prevalent clones. A clone was defined as Susac-specific if it was absent from the healthy and MS cohorts, from some 1,100 published viral clones and from other ImmuneACCESS disease sequences. TCRdb cleaned the public reads at Q25 with fastp, built clones with MiXCR and kept in-frame beta chains. Each CDR3 protein appears once, grouped with its most common genes and DNA. The V and J calls here are based on TCRdb, not the publication. This sample lists roughly 160,000 distinct CDR3 sequences; approximately 96% were detected once. The ten largest clones take up more than 0.12% of the sample.

Peripheral blood CD8+ and CD4+ T cells from healthy donors, Susac syndrome patients and multiple sclerosis patients were profiled by high-throughput TCR beta sequencing. The healthy donors served as controls matched for age and sex. Bulk CD8+ and CD4+ T cells were purified magnetically by negative isolation, whereas CD8+ TEMRA cells were enriched by FACS. Blood was collected in EDTA tubes and processed within 24 hours, with PBMCs isolated through density gradient centrifugation. PBMCs intended for TCR sequencing were cryopreserved in liquid nitrogen and were subsequently thawed in a 37 degrees C water bath. Purity of sorted or isolated CD4+, CD8+ and CD8+ TEMRA cells was at least 90%.

The clonotype originates from a human donor in good health. Recombination linked TRBV20-1 to TRBJ2-5; the D gene cannot be named for sure. The sample consisted of CD4+ T cells from PBMCs. The sequenced DNA: TGCAGTGCTAGAGATGTAACGGACCTGATTCCGGAGACCCAGTACTTC. Its translation is CSARDVTDLIPETQYF.